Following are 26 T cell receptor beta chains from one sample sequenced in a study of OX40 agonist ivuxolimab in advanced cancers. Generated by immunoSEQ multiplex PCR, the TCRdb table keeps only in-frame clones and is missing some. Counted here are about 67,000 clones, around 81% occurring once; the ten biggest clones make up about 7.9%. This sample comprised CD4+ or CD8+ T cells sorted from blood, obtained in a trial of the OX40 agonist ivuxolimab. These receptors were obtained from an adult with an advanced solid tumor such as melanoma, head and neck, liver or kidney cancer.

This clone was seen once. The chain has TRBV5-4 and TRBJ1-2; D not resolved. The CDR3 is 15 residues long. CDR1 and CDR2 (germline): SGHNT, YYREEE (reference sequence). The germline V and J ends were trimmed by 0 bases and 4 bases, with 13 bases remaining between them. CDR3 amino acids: CASSLGTESIYGYTF. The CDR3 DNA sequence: TGTGCCAGCAGCTTGGGGACCGAAAGTATCTATGGCTACACCTTC.

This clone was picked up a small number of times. As DNA, the CDR3 is TGCGCCAGCAGCTTGGAAACAGGGCGGCAGGAGCAGTACTTC. It specifies CASSLETGRQEQYF. This chain links TRBV5-1 with TRBJ2-7, with D tentatively TRBD1 (6 bases). Germline CDR1 is SGHRS and CDR2 is YFSETQ. The CDR3 has 14 amino acids. Trimming cost V 0 bases and J 7 bases, with 14 bases left between them.

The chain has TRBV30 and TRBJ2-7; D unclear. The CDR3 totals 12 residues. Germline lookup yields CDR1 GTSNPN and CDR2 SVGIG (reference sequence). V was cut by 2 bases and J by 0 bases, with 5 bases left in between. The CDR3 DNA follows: TGTGCCTGGAGTCATGGCTCCTACGAGCAGTACTTC. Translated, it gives CAWSHGSYEQYF. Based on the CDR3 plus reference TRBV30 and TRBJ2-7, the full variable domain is SQTIHQWPATLVQPVGSPLSLECTVEGTSNPNLYWYRQAAGRGLQLLFYSVGIGQISSEVPQNLSASRPQDRQFILSSKKLLLSDSGFYLCAWSHGSYEQYFGPGTRLTVT.

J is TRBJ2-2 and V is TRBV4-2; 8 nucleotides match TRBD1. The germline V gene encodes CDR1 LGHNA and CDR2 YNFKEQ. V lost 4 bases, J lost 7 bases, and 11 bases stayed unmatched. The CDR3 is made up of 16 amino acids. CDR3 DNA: TGTGCCAGCAGCCCCCCCCGGACAGGGTCTGTCGGGGAGCTGTTTTTT. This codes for CASSPPRTGSVGELFF.

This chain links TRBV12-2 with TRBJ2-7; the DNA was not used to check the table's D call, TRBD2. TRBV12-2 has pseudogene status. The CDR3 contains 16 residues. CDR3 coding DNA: TGTGCAAGTCGCTTAGCGAGGCGTGGCGGGGGAGTCGAGCAGTACGTC. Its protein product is CASRLARRGGGVEQYV.

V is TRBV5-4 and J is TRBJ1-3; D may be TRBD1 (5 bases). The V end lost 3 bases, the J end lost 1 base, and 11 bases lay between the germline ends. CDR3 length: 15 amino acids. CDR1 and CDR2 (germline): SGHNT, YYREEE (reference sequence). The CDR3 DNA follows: TGTGCCAGCAGCTACGACGGGGGTTCTGGAAACACCATATATTTT. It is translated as CASSYDGGSGNTIYF.

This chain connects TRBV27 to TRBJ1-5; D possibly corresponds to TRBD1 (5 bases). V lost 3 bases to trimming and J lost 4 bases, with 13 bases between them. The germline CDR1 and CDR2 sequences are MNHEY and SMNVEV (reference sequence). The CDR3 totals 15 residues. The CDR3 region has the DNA TGTGCCAGCAGTTTGAGTTTGGGGGGGAATCAGCCCCAGCATTTT. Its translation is CASSLSLGGNQPQHF.

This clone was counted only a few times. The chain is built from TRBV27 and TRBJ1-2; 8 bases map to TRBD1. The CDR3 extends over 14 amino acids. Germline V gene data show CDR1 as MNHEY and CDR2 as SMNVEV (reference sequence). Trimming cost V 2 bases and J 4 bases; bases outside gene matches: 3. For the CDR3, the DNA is TGTGCCAGCAGTTTAAGGACAGGGCTCTATGGCTACACCTTC. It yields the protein CASSLRTGLYGYTF.

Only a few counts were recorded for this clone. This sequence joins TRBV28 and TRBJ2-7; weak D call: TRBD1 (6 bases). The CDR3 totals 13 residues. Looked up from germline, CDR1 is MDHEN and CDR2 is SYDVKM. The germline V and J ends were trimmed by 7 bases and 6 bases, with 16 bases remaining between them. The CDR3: CASTNGQSLEQYF. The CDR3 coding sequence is TGTGCCAGCACCAATGGACAGTCTCTCGAGCAGTACTTC.

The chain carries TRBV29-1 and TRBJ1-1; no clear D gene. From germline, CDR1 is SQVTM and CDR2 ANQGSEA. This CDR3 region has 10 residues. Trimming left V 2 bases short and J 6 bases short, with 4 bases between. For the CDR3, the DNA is TGCAGCGTTGAACGTGCTGAAGCTTTCTTT. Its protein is CSVERAEAFF.

The CDR3 protein is CASSPVTGELFF. The CDR3 DNA is TGTGCCAGCAGCCCTGTCACCGGGGAGCTGTTTTTT. The rearrangement joins TRBV11-3 to TRBJ2-2; D gene uncertain. The CDR3 runs 12 residues. Germline CDR1 reads SGHNT; CDR2 reads YENEEA. The V end lost 5 bases, the J end lost 4 bases, and 5 bases lay between the germline ends. Together with reference TRBV11-3 and TRBJ2-2, the CDR3 gives the full variable domain: EAGVVQSPRYKIIEKKQPVAFWCNPISGHNTLYWYLQNLGQGPELLIRYENEEAVDDSQLPKDRFSAERLKGVDSTLKIQPAELGDSAVYLCASSPVTGELFFGEGSRLTVL.

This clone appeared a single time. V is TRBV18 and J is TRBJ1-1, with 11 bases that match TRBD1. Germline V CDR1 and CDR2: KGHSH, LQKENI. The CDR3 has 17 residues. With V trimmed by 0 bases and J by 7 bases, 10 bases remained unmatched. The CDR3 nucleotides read TGTGCCAGCTCACCACCTACTCGGGACAGGGGGGGCGGTGAAGCTTTCTTT. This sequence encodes CASSPPTRDRGGGEAFF.

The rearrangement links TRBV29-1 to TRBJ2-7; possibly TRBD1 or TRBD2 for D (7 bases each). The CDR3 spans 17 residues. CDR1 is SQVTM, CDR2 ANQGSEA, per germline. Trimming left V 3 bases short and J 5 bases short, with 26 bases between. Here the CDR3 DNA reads TGCAGCGTTGATGATGGAGGGAGGGACAGTCGTGGTCACGAGCAGTACTTC. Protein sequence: CSVDDGGRDSRGHEQYF.

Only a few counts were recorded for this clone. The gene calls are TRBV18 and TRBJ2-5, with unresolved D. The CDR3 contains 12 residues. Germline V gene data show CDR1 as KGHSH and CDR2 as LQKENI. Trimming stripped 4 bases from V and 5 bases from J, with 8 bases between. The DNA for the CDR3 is TGTGCCAGCTCACAGCAGGCCGAGACCCAGTACTTC. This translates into CASSQQAETQYF.

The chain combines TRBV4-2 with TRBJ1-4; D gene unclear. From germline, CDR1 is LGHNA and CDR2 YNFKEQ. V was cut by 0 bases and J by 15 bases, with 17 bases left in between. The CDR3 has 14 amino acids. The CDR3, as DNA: TGTGCCAGCAGCCAAGAAGTGGAGGGCAGATCGGTGTTTTTT. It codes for CASSQEVEGRSVFF.

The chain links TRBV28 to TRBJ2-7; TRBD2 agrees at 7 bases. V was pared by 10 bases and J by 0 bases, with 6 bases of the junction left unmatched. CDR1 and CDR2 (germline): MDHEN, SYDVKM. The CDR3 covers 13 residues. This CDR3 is CATDERGSYEQYF. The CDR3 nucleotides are TGTGCCACCGACGAGCGGGGCTCCTACGAGCAGTACTTC.

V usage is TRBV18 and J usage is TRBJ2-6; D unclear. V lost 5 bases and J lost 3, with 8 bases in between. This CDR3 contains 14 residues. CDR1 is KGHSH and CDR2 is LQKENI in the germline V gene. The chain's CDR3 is CASSYGLGANVLTF. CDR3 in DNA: TGTGCCAGCTCATACGGGCTTGGGGCCAACGTCCTGACTTTC.

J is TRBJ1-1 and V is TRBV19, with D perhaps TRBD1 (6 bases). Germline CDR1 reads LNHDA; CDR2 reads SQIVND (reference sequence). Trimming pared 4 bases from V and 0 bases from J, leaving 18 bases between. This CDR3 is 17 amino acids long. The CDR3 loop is CASSNGLGGGMNTEAFF. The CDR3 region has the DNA TGTGCCAGTAGTAACGGTTTAGGTGGGGGCATGAACACTGAAGCTTTCTTT.

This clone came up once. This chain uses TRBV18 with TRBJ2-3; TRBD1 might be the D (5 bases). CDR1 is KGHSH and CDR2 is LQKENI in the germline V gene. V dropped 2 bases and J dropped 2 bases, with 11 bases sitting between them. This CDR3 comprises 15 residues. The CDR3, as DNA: TGTGCCAGCTCACCATCGGCAGGGAACACAGATACGCAGTATTTT. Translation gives CASSPSAGNTDTQYF. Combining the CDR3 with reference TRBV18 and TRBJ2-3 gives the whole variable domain NAGVMQNPRHLVRRRGQEARLRCSPMKGHSHVYWYRQLPEEGLKFMVYLQKENIIDESGMPKERFSAEFPKEGPSILRIQQVVRGDSAAYFCASSPSAGNTDTQYFGPGTRLTVL.

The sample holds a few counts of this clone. CDR3 region: CASSLAGGNTEAFF. CDR3 DNA: TGCGCCAGCAGCTTGGCCGGGGGAAACACTGAAGCTTTCTTT. J is TRBJ1-1 and V is TRBV5-1; maybe TRBD1 (5 bases). Trimming took 0 bases from V and 2 from J, leaving 8 bases between them. The CDR3 runs to 14 residues. Germline V lookup: CDR1 SGHRS, CDR2 YFSETQ.

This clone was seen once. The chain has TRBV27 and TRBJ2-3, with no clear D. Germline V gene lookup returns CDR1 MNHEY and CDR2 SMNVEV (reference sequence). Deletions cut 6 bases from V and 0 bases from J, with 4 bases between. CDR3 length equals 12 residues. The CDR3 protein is CASRSSTDTQYF. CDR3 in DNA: TGTGCCAGCAGATCTAGCACAGATACGCAGTATTTT.

The CDR3 coding sequence is TGTGCCAGCAGCCGGGACAGATCCGTCGCCTACGAGCAGTACTTC. Amino acids: CASSRDRSVAYEQYF. The chain recombines TRBV11-2 with TRBJ2-7, with 7 nucleotides matching TRBD1. CDR3 length: 15 residues. V shed 5 bases and J 2 bases; nucleotides not matched to a gene: 9. Germline CDR1 and CDR2: SGHAT and FQNNGV.

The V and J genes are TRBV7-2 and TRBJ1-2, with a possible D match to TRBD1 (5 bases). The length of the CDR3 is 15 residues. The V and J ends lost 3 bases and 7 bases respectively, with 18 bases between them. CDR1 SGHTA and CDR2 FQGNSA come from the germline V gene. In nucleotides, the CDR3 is TGTGCCAGCAGCTTGTTATTGGGCAGGGTGGGTGGCTACACCTTC. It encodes CASSLLLGRVGGYTF.

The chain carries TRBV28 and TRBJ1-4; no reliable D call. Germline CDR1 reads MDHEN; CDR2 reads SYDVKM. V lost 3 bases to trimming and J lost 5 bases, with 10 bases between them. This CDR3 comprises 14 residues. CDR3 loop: CASSFRTLNEKLFF. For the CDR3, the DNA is TGTGCCAGCAGTTTCAGGACTCTAAATGAAAAACTGTTTTTT.

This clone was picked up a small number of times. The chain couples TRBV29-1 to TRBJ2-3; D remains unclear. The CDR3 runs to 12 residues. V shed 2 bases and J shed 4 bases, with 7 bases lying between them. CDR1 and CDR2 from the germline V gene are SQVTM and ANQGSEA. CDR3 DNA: TGCAGCGTTGAACTTGCACCAGATACGCAGTATTTT. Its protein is CSVELAPDTQYF.

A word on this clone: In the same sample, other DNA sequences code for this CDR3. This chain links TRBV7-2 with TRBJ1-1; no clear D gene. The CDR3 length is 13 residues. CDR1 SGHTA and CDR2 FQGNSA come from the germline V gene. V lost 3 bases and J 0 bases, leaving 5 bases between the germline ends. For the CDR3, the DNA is TGTGCCAGCAGCTTTTCCGTGAACACTGAAGCTTTCTTT. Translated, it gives CASSFSVNTEAFF.